A selection of T cell receptor beta chains follows, all from one sample in a study of cytomegalovirus exposure and HLA in healthy donors. Measured with immunoSEQ multiplex PCR; TCRdb has only the in-frame clones, and not every one. Of around 260,000 clones in the sample, roughly 87% were seen once. The sample taken for sequencing was PBMCs. Receptors were obtained from a woman aged 25 to 39 in good health and CMV-seronegative. Both conserved end residues are part of each CDR3. D genes are given only for firm matches. Size tells how often a clone was seen (once, few, many) or the class of an expanded clone, and some rows leave it out.

d_gene | len | abundance | j_gene | v_gene | CDR3aa | CDR3nt
. | 13 | . | TRBJ2-7 | TRBV19 | CASGKQGRYEQYF | TGTGCCAGTGGGAAGCAAGGGAGGTACGAGCAGTACTTC
. | 14 | . | TRBJ2-3 | TRBV6-4 | CATRAYDSTDTQYF | TGTGCCACCAGAGCCTATGATAGCACAGATACGCAGTATTTT
TRBD1 | 13 | . | TRBJ2-7 | TRBV29-1 | CSVGSGGATEQYF | TGCAGCGTGGGGTCAGGGGGCGCGACCGAGCAGTACTTC
. | 16 | once | TRBJ2-7 | TRBV13 | CASSLGLGQRRTEQYF | TGTGCCAGCAGCTTAGGACTCGGACAGCGAAGGACCGAGCAGTACTTC
. | 16 | . | TRBJ2-3 | TRBV12-5 | CASGIPLGQSTDTQYF | TGTGCTAGTGGTATTCCCCTAGGACAGAGCACAGATACGCAGTATTTT
. | 14 | . | TRBJ2-7 | TRBV9 | CASSVVGGSYEQYF | TGTGCCAGCAGCGTAGTAGGAGGCTCCTACGAGCAGTACTTC
. | 17 | . | TRBJ1-5 | TRBV2 | CASSSSRGGRSNQPQHF | TGTGCCAGCAGTTCCTCCAGAGGCGGCAGGAGCAATCAGCCCCAGCATTTT
TRBD1 | 17 | . | TRBJ1-4 | TRBV18 | CASSPAPGQGGGEKLFF | TGTGCCAGCTCACCTGCACCCGGACAGGGAGGAGGAGAAAAACTGTTTTTT
TRBD2 | 13 | . | TRBJ2-2 | TRBV6-6 | CASSLAGTGELFF | TGTGCCAGCAGTCTAGCGGGCACCGGGGAGCTGTTTTTT
. | 14 | . | TRBJ2-7 | TRBV7-9 | CASSPTGTVYEQYF | TGTGCCAGCAGCCCTACAGGGACCGTCTACGAGCAGTACTTC
TRBD1 | 15 | . | TRBJ1-5 | TRBV28 | CASSSRDSYNQPQHF | TGTGCCAGCAGTTCCCGGGACAGCTACAATCAGCCCCAGCATTTT
. | 10 | . | TRBJ1-4 | TRBV2 | CASRQEKLFF | TGTGCCAGCCGCCAAGAAAAACTGTTTTTT
TRBD1 | 15 | . | TRBJ2-2 | TRBV7-9 | CASSFRQGEVGELFF | TGTGCCAGCAGCTTTAGACAGGGAGAGGTCGGGGAGCTGTTTTTT
TRBD2 | 15 | . | TRBJ2-7 | TRBV6-5 | CASSLSGGGTYEQYF | TGTGCCAGCAGTCTAAGTGGGGGGGGAACTTACGAGCAGTACTTC
. | 14 | . | TRBJ2-3 | TRBV27 | CASSPLQARDTQYF | TGTGCCAGCAGTCCGCTTCAAGCGCGCGATACGCAGTATTTT
. | 14 | . | TRBJ1-2 | TRBV6-1 | CASSENVRVYGYTF | TGTGCCAGCAGTGAAAACGTCAGGGTTTATGGCTACACCTTC
. | 15 | . | TRBJ2-5 | TRBV4-2 | CASSQEEADQETQYF | TGTGCCAGCAGCCAAGAGGAAGCGGACCAAGAGACCCAGTACTTC
TRBD1 | 15 | . | TRBJ2-3 | TRBV4-3 | CASSRDGTDTDTQYF | TGCGCCAGCAGCCGAGACGGGACAGACACAGATACGCAGTATTTT
. | 16 | once | TRBJ2-1 | TRBV7-2 | CASSPVGERPYNEQFF | TGTGCCAGCAGCCCAGTGGGCGAGCGGCCTTACAATGAGCAGTTCTTC
. | 12 | . | TRBJ1-2 | TRBV5-1 | CASRKPNYGYTF | TGCGCCAGCAGGAAGCCTAACTATGGCTACACCTTC
TRBD1 | 15 | . | TRBJ1-4 | TRBV27 | CASRSTGTGVEKLFF | TGTGCCAGCAGATCCACCGGGACAGGGGTTGAAAAACTGTTTTTT
. | 13 | . | TRBJ2-7 | TRBV28 | CASSSLGRYEQYF | TGTGCCAGCAGTTCTCTGGGGAGGTACGAGCAGTACTTC
. | 15 | few | TRBJ1-2 | TRBV27 | CASSYRQEVFYGYTF | TGTGCCAGCAGTTACAGACAGGAAGTTTTCTATGGCTACACCTTC
. | 13 | . | TRBJ2-7 | TRBV28 | CASSSRIRHEQYF | TGTGCCAGCAGTTCTCGGATTCGCCACGAGCAGTACTTC
TRBD2 | 15 | . | TRBJ2-1 | TRBV7-9 | CASSISGTSGGGQFF | TGTGCCAGCAGCATCTCCGGGACTAGCGGAGGGGGGCAGTTCTTC
. | 16 | . | TRBJ2-2 | TRBV7-9 | CASSEGPSFETGELFF | TGTGCCAGCAGCGAGGGACCTTCATTTGAGACCGGGGAGCTGTTTTTT
. | 14 | . | TRBJ2-7 | TRBV7-9 | CASSSLLTFYEQYF | TGTGCCAGCAGCTCCCTATTGACCTTTTACGAGCAGTACTTC
. | 19 | . | TRBJ2-3 | TRBV4-1 | CASSQEGTGSGSSTDTQYF | TGCGCCAGCAGCCAAGAGGGGACAGGGAGCGGGAGTAGCACAGATACGCAGTATTTT
TRBD2 | 13 | . | TRBJ2-7 | TRBV7-9 | CASSISGSYEQYF | TGTGCCAGCAGCATTAGCGGGAGCTACGAGCAGTACTTC
TRBD1 | 14 | . | TRBJ2-7 | TRBV28 | CASSRGQGRVEQYF | TGTGCCAGCAGTCGTGGACAGGGGAGGGTGGAGCAGTACTTC
. | 14 | . | TRBJ2-2 | TRBV4-3 | CASSPNVATGELFF | TGCGCCAGCAGCCCCAATGTTGCCACCGGGGAGCTGTTTTTT
. | 14 | . | TRBJ1-2 | TRBV6-1 | CASSFRPFASGYTF | TGTGCCAGCAGTTTTCGGCCCTTTGCATCCGGCTACACCTTC
TRBD2 | 15 | . | TRBJ2-3 | TRBV13 | CASSSAGAGTDTQYF | TGTGCCAGCAGCTCAGCGGGAGCGGGCACAGATACGCAGTATTTT
TRBD2 | 17 | . | TRBJ2-7 | TRBV7-8 | CASRPGLAGARRYEQYF | TGTGCCAGCCGGCCAGGACTAGCGGGGGCCCGAAGGTACGAGCAGTACTTC
. | 14 | once | TRBJ1-5 | TRBV28 | CASSAQGPNQPQHF | TGTGCCAGCAGTGCGCAGGGACCAAATCAGCCCCAGCATTTT
TRBD2 | 17 | . | TRBJ2-3 | TRBV29-1 | CSVALSAGVGRTDTQYF | TGCAGCGTTGCCCTGTCAGCGGGAGTTGGTCGCACAGATACGCAGTATTTT